Listed here is a single T cell receptor (beta chain). Its antigen is not known. The data originate from a study of T cells in localized non-small cell lung cancer. The germline CDR1 and CDR2 sequences are SGHNT and YYREEE (reference sequence). The germline V and J ends were trimmed by 3 bases and 7 bases, with 17 bases remaining between them. This CDR3 is built from 14 residues. Findings and caveats of the study: For the top 100 tumor clones, a median approximately 59 also appeared in adjacent lung. Because only a single region of the tumor was sequenced, heterogeneity remains possible.

TCRdb's table, derived via immunoSEQ multiplex PCR, lists solely in-frame clones and lacks some. The sample has approximately 60,000 clones; roughly 90% are singletons. Sequenced here: peripheral blood, sampled before any cancer treatment. This sequence was found in a woman aged 40-70 years with stage I lung adenocarcinoma. This sequence joins TRBV5-4 and TRBJ2-7; a weak D match, TRBD2 (6 bases). The CDR3 nucleotides are TGTGCCAGCAGCTCCCCTATTGACGGAGGGGAGCAGTACTTC. Its translation: CASSSPIDGGEQYF.